This T cell receptor (beta chain) comes out of a study of blood T cells in healthy people across ages. The second PCR ran about 6 to 11 cycles with a sample-barcoded 5' primer and J-beta primers. TCRdb fed the 5' RACE reads into MiXCR, producing one record per CDR3 protein. The sample lists around 670,000 distinct CDR3 sequences, about 30% occurring once. In this sample, this clonotype turned up many times. The ends were cut back, 7 bases at V and 4 bases at J, with 11 bases in the middle. Germline values: CDR1 SGDLS, CDR2 YYNGEE. This CDR3 is 12 amino acids long. Sequenced sample: blood. This rearrangement joins TRBV9 to TRBJ1-2, with a weak D call TRBD1 (5 bases). The clonotype was recovered from a woman of 80 years or more in good health. The CDR3 is CASGGRRYGYTF. The CDR3 DNA is TGTGCCAGCGGGGGAAGGCGCTATGGCTACACCTTC.